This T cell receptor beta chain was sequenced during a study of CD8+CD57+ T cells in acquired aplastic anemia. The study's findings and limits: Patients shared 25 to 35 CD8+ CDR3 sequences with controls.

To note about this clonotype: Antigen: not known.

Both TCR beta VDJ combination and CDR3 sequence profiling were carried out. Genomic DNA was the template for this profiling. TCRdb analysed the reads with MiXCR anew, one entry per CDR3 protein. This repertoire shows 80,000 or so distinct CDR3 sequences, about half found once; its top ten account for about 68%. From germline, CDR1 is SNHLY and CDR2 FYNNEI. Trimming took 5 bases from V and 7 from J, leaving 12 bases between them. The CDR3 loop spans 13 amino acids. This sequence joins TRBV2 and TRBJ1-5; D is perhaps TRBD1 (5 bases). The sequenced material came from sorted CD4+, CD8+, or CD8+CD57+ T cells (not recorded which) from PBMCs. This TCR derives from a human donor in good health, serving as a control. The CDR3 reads CASSQGLGQPQHF. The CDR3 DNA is TGTGCCAGCAGTCAGGGTTTAGGACAGCCCCAGCATTTT.